This T cell receptor (beta chain) was documented in a study of Tregs in tolerant kidney transplant recipients. The V end was cut by 6 bases, the J end by 1 base, with 7 bases between. Germline values: CDR1 MNHEY, CDR2 SVGAGI. The CDR3 spans 13 residues. Findings and caveats of the study: Biological reproducibility was not directly addressed, but technical replication error appeared minimal. Expanding Tregs on activated donor B cells appeared to best identify donor-specific TCRbeta clones. Validation in larger populations is needed because few patients were studied.

Generated by immunoSEQ multiplex PCR, the TCRdb table keeps only in-frame clones and is missing some. Altogether roughly 70,000 clones are present, about 83% being singletons, with the ten largest covering roughly 4%. To note about this clone: What it binds is unknown.

Unstimulated regulatory T cells (CD4+CD25+CD127-), CD4+CD25- non-regulatory cells, CD4 and CD8 cells were FACS-sorted from thawed PBMCs. The source material was CD4+ T cells from blood. The sequence was obtained from a human donor in good health. The chain employs TRBV6-5 and TRBJ1-5; D unclear. As DNA, the CDR3 is TGTGCCAGCAGGCCCGACAGCAATCAGCCCCAGCATTTT. Translating it yields CASRPDSNQPQHF.